Listed below are T cell receptor beta chains from one sample, sequenced in a study of tumor and adjacent non-tumor tissue in lung cancer. Each CDR3 protein is one row after TCRdb ran MiXCR on the multiplex PCR reads. The repertoire includes 200,000 to 250,000 distinct CDR3 sequences, 60% to 85% of them detected once, and approximately 25% sits in the top ten. The sample was lung tumor tissue. These TCRs come from a man aged 60-69 years with non-small cell lung cancer. Both conserved end residues are part of each CDR3. A D gene is named only where the DNA matches it firmly. Expanded clones get a size class; other rows say once, few or many, or leave the size out.

v_call	j_call	d_call	clone_size	cdr3_nt	cdr3_aa
TRBV12-3/TRBV12-4	TRBJ2-1	TRBD2	few	TGTGCCAACAGGCGAACTAGCGGGGGGAAGAATGAGCAGTTCTTC	CANRRTSGGKNEQFF
TRBV6-1	TRBJ2-2	NA	few	TGTGCCAGCAGTGTCGAAGGCCCGAACACCGGGGAGCTGTTTTTT	CASSVEGPNTGELFF
TRBV20-1	TRBJ2-4	NA	NA	TGCAGTACGCCGGACGGGGCCAAAAACATTCAGTACTTC	CSTPDGAKNIQYF
TRBV5-4	TRBJ1-1	NA	few	TGTGCCAGCAGCTCTTTCTTCGGCACTGAAGCTTTCTTT	CASSSFFGTEAFF
TRBV6-6	TRBJ2-2	NA	NA	TGTGTCAGCACTGAAAGCACCGGGGAACTGTTTTTT	CVSTESTGELFF
TRBV29-1	TRBJ2-2	NA	NA	TGTAGCGTTCAGACTGCCACGGGGGAGCCGTTTTTT	CSVQTATGEPFF
TRBV20-1	TRBJ2-1	TRBD2	once	TGCAGTGCTAGACGCTCTTCTGGCGGGAGGGCCAGTGAGCAGTTCTTC	CSARRSSGGRASEQFF
TRBV7-8	TRBJ2-3	NA	NA	TGTGCCAGCAGGGAACAACCCCGAACAGATACGCAGTATTTT	CASREQPRTDTQYF
TRBV29-1	TRBJ2-3	TRBD2	NA	TGCAGCCTTGAAAGCGGGAACAAGGATACGCAGTATTTT	CSLESGNKDTQYF
TRBV6-1	TRBJ2-7	TRBD1	few	TGTGCCAGCAGTCTTCGACAGGGCGAGCAGTACTTC	CASSLRQGEQYF
TRBV4-1	TRBJ2-7	NA	NA	TGCGCCAGCAGTCGAGGGGAGGCCTACAAGGAGTACTTC	CASSRGEAYKEYF
TRBV6-5	TRBJ2-6	NA	NA	TGTGCCAACAGGGTCGGTTCCTCTGGGGCCAACGTCCTGACTTTC	CANRVGSSGANVLTF
TRBV20-1	TRBJ2-1	TRBD2	NA	TGCAGTGCTACAGATTTTGGGACTAGCTCTCACAATGAGCAGTTCTTC	CSATDFGTSSHNEQFF
TRBV5-6	TRBJ1-1	NA	NA	TGTGCCAGCAGCGCCCCCCGGGACCCTGACTTGGACACTGAAGCTTTCTTT	CASSAPRDPDLDTEAFF
TRBV12-3/TRBV12-4	TRBJ1-5	TRBD1	NA	TGTGCCAGCCGCAAGGCAGGGGGCTCAGATCAGCCCCAGCATTTT	CASRKAGGSDQPQHF
TRBV29-1	TRBJ2-7	TRBD2	few	TGCAGCGTTGTGGGGACTAGCGGGTCAACCTACGAGCAGTACTTC	CSVVGTSGSTYEQYF
TRBV4-3	TRBJ2-7	TRBD1	NA	TGCGTCAGCAGCCAAGACCGCGGGGACAGGGCGTACTTC	CVSSQDRGDRAYF
TRBV5-1	TRBJ2-7	NA	NA	TGCGCCAGCAGCTTGGCCCTTACCTACGAGCAGTACTTC	CASSLALTYEQYF
TRBV29-1	TRBJ2-3	NA	NA	TGCAGCGTTAGGCCAGTTACGCAGTATTTT	CSVRPVTQYF
TRBV4-1	TRBJ2-7	TRBD2	many	TGCGCCAGCAGCCAAGGACTAGCGGGTGCCTACGAGCAGTACTTC	CASSQGLAGAYEQYF
TRBV6-2/TRBV6-3	TRBJ2-1	TRBD2	NA	TGTGCCAGCATTTATAGTGGCGGGAGCCGAGATGAGCAGTTCTTC	CASIYSGGSRDEQFF
TRBV6-1	TRBJ2-7	NA	NA	TGTGCCAGCAGTGAAGAAGGCGGGGGCTTCCACGAGCATTACTTC	CASSEEGGGFHEHYF
TRBV11-3	TRBJ1-6	NA	many	TGTGCCAGCAGAACATCGACCCATTCACCCCTCCACTTT	CASRTSTHSPLHF
TRBV11-1	TRBJ2-3	NA	NA	TGTGCCGGCAGTTTCGTCAGGGGGGCGAGGGATACGCAGTATTTT	CAGSFVRGARDTQYF